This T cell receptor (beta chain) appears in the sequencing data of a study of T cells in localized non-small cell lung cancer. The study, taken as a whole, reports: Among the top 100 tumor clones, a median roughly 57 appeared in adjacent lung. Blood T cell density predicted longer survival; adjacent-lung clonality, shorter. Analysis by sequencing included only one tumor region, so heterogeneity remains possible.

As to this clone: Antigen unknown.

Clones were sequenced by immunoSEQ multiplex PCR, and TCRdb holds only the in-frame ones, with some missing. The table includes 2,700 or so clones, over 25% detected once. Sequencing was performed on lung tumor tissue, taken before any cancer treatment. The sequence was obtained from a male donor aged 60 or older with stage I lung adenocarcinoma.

As DNA, the CDR3 is TGTGCCAGCAGCTACGGGACTAGCGGGTACAATGAGCAGTTCTTC. Its protein product is CASSYGTSGYNEQFF. This chain uses TRBV11-3 with TRBJ2-1; the match to TRBD2 covers 12 bases. The length of the CDR3 is 15 residues. The trim removed 4 bases at V and 4 bases at J, leaving 2 bases unmatched. From germline, CDR1 is SGHNT and CDR2 YENEEA.